This entry lists 23 T cell receptor beta chains sequenced from one sample in a study of blood T cells in healthy people across ages (dated by TCRdb to the mid-2010s). The method was 5' RACE. Sequencer: Illumina HiSeq 2500. A second roughly 7 to 11 cycle PCR used a sample-barcoded 5' primer and a J-beta primer mix. Through fastp at Q25 and MiXCR, TCRdb rebuilt clones from the public reads, retaining in-frame beta chains. Each entry merges the rows of one CDR3 protein and shows their most common DNA and genes. This sample is represented by over 500,000 distinct CDR3 sequences; about 26% of them were singletons. The ten largest clones add up to approximately 3.3% of the sample. These data also formed part of another study, on T cells of mothers and their children.

Sequenced input: blood. These receptors originate from a boy younger than 10 in good health.

This chain joins TRBV29-1 and TRBJ1-1; no clear D. CDR3 length: 13 residues. CDR1 is SQVTM, CDR2 ANQGSEA, per germline. Trimming removed 4 bases from V and 1 base from J, with 10 bases in between. The CDR3 is CSVGWDPNTEAFF. CDR3 bases: TGCAGCGTTGGATGGGATCCGAACACTGAAGCTTTCTTT. Variable domain in full (rest from reference TRBV29-1 and TRBJ1-1): SAVISQKPSRDICQRGTSLTIQCQVDSQVTMMFWYRQQPGQSLTLIATANQGSEATYESGFVIDKFPISRPNLTFSTLTVSNMSPEDSSIYLCSVGWDPNTEAFFGQGTRLTVV.

J is TRBJ2-3 and V is TRBV7-9, with 10 nucleotides matching TRBD2. The CDR3 length is 15 residues. Trimming removed 3 bases from V and 4 bases from J; junction bases left unmatched: 4. Germline V gene sequence: CDR1 SEHNR, CDR2 FQNEAQ (reference sequence). The CDR3 protein is CASSFSGGAADTQYF. The CDR3 region has the DNA TGTGCCAGCAGCTTCAGCGGGGGGGCTGCAGATACGCAGTATTTT.

A single count supports this clonotype. This sequence joins TRBV6-1 and TRBJ1-1; D call uncertain. The germline V gene encodes CDR1 MNHNS and CDR2 SASEGT. V was shortened by 5 bases and J by 3 bases, with 10 bases between the two germline ends. CDR3 length equals 13 residues. The CDR3 nucleotides read TGTGCCAGCAGTATGACCCGTTACACTGAAGCTTTCTTT. Its translation is CASSMTRYTEAFF.

This CDR3 reads CASSLRIRGTDTQYF. The CDR3 DNA follows: TGTGCCAGCAGCCTTCGGATCAGGGGCACAGATACGCAGTATTTT. This chain joins TRBV11-2 and TRBJ2-3; D may be TRBD1 (5 bases). V shed 5 bases and J shed 1 base, with 13 bases lying between them. The CDR3 loop spans 15 amino acids. CDR1 SGHAT and CDR2 FQNNGV come from the germline V gene.

This rearrangement joins TRBV12-3 or TRBV12-4 to TRBJ2-3, with a weak D call TRBD1 (7 bases). The CDR3 runs 14 residues. V lost 3 bases, J lost 6 bases, and 13 bases lay in between. Here the CDR3 DNA reads TGTGCCAGCAGTTTCTGCGGGACAGAGGATACGCAGTATTTT. Translated, it gives CASSFCGTEDTQYF.

This clonotype was observed a few times. The rearrangement joins TRBV20-1 to TRBJ2-5; 7 nucleotides line up with TRBD2. The CDR3 extends over 16 amino acids. After removal of 0 bases from V and 5 bases from J, the junction contained 12 bases not matched to a gene. Germline loops: CDR1 DFQATT, CDR2 SNEGSKA (reference sequence). The CDR3 DNA is TGCAGTGCTAGAGACTTTGACAGTACCGGGGGGGAGACCCAGTACTTC. It translates to CSARDFDSTGGETQYF.

The sample holds a few counts of this clonotype. This chain links TRBV12-3 or TRBV12-4 with TRBJ2-1, with a possible D match to TRBD2 (6 bases). CDR3 length: 14 residues. Between the trimmed V and J ends, which lost 3 bases and 10 bases, there was a span of 16 bases. The CDR3 is CASSFTVPSDEQFF. The CDR3 DNA reads as TGTGCCAGCAGTTTTACCGTACCTAGCGACGAGCAGTTCTTC.

The table lists this clonotype with a few counts. The genes are TRBV7-8 and TRBJ2-3, with 7 bases that match TRBD1. The ends lost 11 bases at V and 2 bases at J; junction bases unmatched: 7. Germline CDR1 reads SGHVS; CDR2 reads FQNEAQ. The CDR3 is 13 amino acids. The CDR3 region has the DNA TGTGCCTCCAGGGACAGATTCACAGATACGCAGTATTTT. Amino acids: CASRDRFTDTQYF.

J is TRBJ1-5 and V is TRBV12-3 or TRBV12-4, with D possibly TRBD1 on 5 matching bases. CDR3 size: 14 residues. Trimming took 4 bases from V and 1 from J, leaving 8 bases between them. The CDR3 spells CASSWDGSNQPQHF. CDR3 sequence (DNA): TGTGCCAGCAGTTGGGACGGAAGCAATCAGCCCCAGCATTTT.

Comment on this clonotype: An end of the junction differs from the germline gene, which may be a read error. The chain is built from TRBV10-3 and TRBJ2-4; 7 nucleotides match TRBD2. CDR3 length: 18 amino acids. Germline assignment: CDR1 ENHRY and CDR2 SYGVKD. CDR3 coding DNA: TGCGCCATCAGTGACACGGCGGGAGATCATATGGCCAAAAACATTCAGTACTTC. Its translation is CAISDTAGDHMAKNIQYF.

This clonotype was observed a few times. The genes are TRBV7-9 and TRBJ2-3; no clear D gene. This CDR3 is built from 14 residues. Trimming cost V 1 base and J 3 bases, with 8 bases left between them. Germline assignment: CDR1 SEHNR and CDR2 FQNEAQ (reference sequence). CDR3 protein: CASSLEADTDTQYF. The CDR3 DNA follows: TGTGCCAGCAGCTTAGAGGCGGATACAGATACGCAGTATTTT.

This clonotype showed up just a few times. The rearrangement links TRBV2 to TRBJ2-1; perhaps TRBD1 as D (6 bases). The J call is doubtful: the DNA matches TRBJ2-7 better. The length of the CDR3 is 15 residues. Germline V gene lookup returns CDR1 SNHLY and CDR2 FYNNEI. The CDR3 protein is CASSDLGTTSHEQYF. The CDR3 DNA reads TGTGCCAGCAGTGATCTTGGGACAACGTCGCACGAGCAGTACTTC.

This clonotype was observed a handful of times. The gene calls are TRBV6-2 or TRBV6-3 and TRBJ2-5, with 7 positions matching TRBD1. This CDR3 has 14 amino acids. V lost 8 bases and J lost 2; bases outside the gene matches: 8. Per the germline V gene, CDR1 is MNHEY and CDR2 is SVGEGT. This chain's CDR3 is CASRPDRKQETQYF. The CDR3 DNA sequence: TGTGCCAGCCGTCCGGACAGGAAACAAGAGACCCAGTACTTC.

This clonotype was found a few times. Germline and junction disagree at one end, which may indicate a read error. This chain links TRBV18 with TRBJ1-6, with D uncertain. Germline V gives CDR1 KGHSH, CDR2 LQKENI. This CDR3 spans 12 amino acids. DNA for the CDR3: TGTGCCAGCTCACCCCAGAGTGGGCCTACGCGGTTT. This codes for CASSPQSGPTRF.

The chain links TRBV12-3 or TRBV12-4 to TRBJ1-1; the match to TRBD1 covers 7 bases. The CDR3 runs to 14 residues. The V and J ends lost 6 bases and 1 base, in that order; junction bases with no gene match: 5. The CDR3 loop is CASRPGDRNTEAFF. The DNA of the CDR3 is TGTGCCAGCAGGCCTGGGGACAGGAACACTGAAGCTTTCTTT.

This clonotype has a handful of counts. V gene TRBV10-3 combines with J gene TRBJ2-2, with TRBD1 as a possible D gene (6 bases). From germline, CDR1 is ENHRY and CDR2 SYGVKD. Trimming removed 7 bases from V and 6 bases from J, with 15 bases in between. This CDR3 is 14 amino acids long. CDR3 loop: CAIKSGDTAGELFF. In DNA form, the CDR3 reads TGTGCCATCAAGTCAGGGGACACCGCCGGGGAGCTGTTTTTT.

CDR3 protein: CASSPRGQGVTEAFF. CDR3 sequence (DNA): TGTGCCAGCAGTCCGCGGGGACAGGGCGTCACTGAAGCTTTCTTT. The rearrangement links TRBV6-5 to TRBJ1-1, with TRBD1 identical over 9 bases. V shed 5 bases, J shed 4 bases, and the junction held 8 bases outside the gene matches. The CDR3 has 15 amino acids. CDR1 and CDR2 (germline): MNHEY, SVGAGI.

The chain recombines TRBV7-2 with TRBJ1-6; TRBD1 agrees at 7 bases. Germline V CDR1 and CDR2: SGHTA, FQGNSA. J gave up 2 bases and V 5 bases, and 6 bases lay outside the gene matches. The CDR3 covers 16 residues. The chain's CDR3 is CASSTRTGAYNSPLHF. The CDR3 DNA reads as TGTGCCAGCAGCACCAGGACAGGAGCCTATAATTCACCCCTCCACTTT.

This clonotype was seen a handful of times. The CDR3 sequence: CASTGPNYEQYF. CDR3 in DNA: TGTGCCAGCACCGGTCCTAACTACGAGCAGTACTTC. V is TRBV6-6 and J is TRBJ2-7; D is unclear. Germline CDR1 is MNHNY and CDR2 is SVGAGI (reference sequence). The CDR3 contains 12 residues. Trimming removed 7 bases at V and 3 bases at J, with 10 bases between.

This clonotype was found once. The chain is built from TRBV20-1 and TRBJ2-7; tentatively, D is TRBD2 (6 bases). CDR3 length: 13 amino acids. Germline V lookup: CDR1 DFQATT, CDR2 SNEGSKA (reference sequence). V was trimmed by 2 bases and J by 5 bases, leaving 13 bases between them. This CDR3 reads CSARSRGDHEQYF. The CDR3, as DNA: TGCAGTGCTAGATCACGCGGGGACCACGAGCAGTACTTC.

V is TRBV27 and J is TRBJ1-6; the match to TRBD1 covers 8 bases. This CDR3 is 17 amino acids long. CDR1 and CDR2 (germline): MNHEY, SMNVEV (reference sequence). V lost 5 bases to trimming and J lost 7 bases; unmatched junction nucleotides: 13. This chain's CDR3 is CASSTIPPTGANSPLHF. CDR3 sequence (DNA): TGTGCCAGCAGTACCATCCCTCCGACAGGGGCGAATTCACCCCTCCACTTT.

A word on this clonotype: At one of its ends the junction is not consistent with the germline gene, which may arise from a read error. This chain uses TRBV7-9 with TRBJ2-7; TRBD1 agrees at 8 bases. Germline V CDR1 and CDR2: SEHNR, FQNEAQ (reference sequence). The CDR3 spans 16 residues. CDR3 sequence reads: CVSSSTFGQGQYEQYF. The CDR3 DNA follows: TGTGTCAGCAGCTCCACATTCGGACAGGGTCAGTACGAGCAGTACTTC.

This chain joins TRBV5-7 and TRBJ1-2; 7 bases are a match to TRBD1. TRBV5-7 is known as an ORF, though its function is uncertain. V dropped 4 bases and J dropped 8; count of bases not matched to a gene: 8. The CDR3 spans 13 residues. CDR3 sequence (DNA): TGTGCCAGCAGCCCGGACAGGACGAACGGCTACACCTTC. It codes for CASSPDRTNGYTF.